This TCR beta chain was retrieved from a study of blood T cell repertoires in COVID-19. This CDR3 region has 14 residues. Germline CDR1 and CDR2: LNHDA and SQIVND (reference sequence). The ends were cut back, 4 bases at V and 4 bases at J, with 10 bases in the middle. Methods used by the authors: Amplification with reference gene primers provided the estimates of nucleated cell counts. Profiling relied on immunoSEQ multiplex PCR, and the TCRdb table lists in-frame clones only, not all of them. Clonal size and the V and J genes are those of that table, whereas D and trimming came from the DNA. The table includes some 350,000 clones, about 89% detected once.

The chain employs TRBV19 and TRBJ2-2, with D maybe TRBD1 (5 bases). Sequencing input: peripheral blood. This clonotype was obtained from a woman in her fifties or sixties with COVID-19, enrolled during active disease. CDR3 in DNA: TGTGCCAGTAGTACCCAGACAGCCACCGGGGAGCTGTTTTTT. It is translated as CASSTQTATGELFF.